A single sample gave rise to the 25 T cell receptor beta chains below, sequenced in a study of T cells in Graves' hyperthyroidism and ophthalmopathy. Amplification targeted TCR beta CDR3 regions from RNA transcripts. HTBI primers were used for first-round RT-PCR of the TCR CDR3. MiXCR, applied by TCRdb to the multiplex PCR reads, yields one record per CDR3 protein. This table has nearly 750,000 distinct CDR3 sequences, roughly a third appearing once. Specimen: blood. The receptors come from a woman aged 40 to 49 with Graves' hyperthyroidism.

This clonotype was observed at least ten times. The chain links TRBV11-2 to TRBJ1-4, with a weak D call TRBD1 (6 bases). This CDR3 has 14 amino acids. Trimming took off 5 bases at V and 6 bases at J, with 13 bases between the two ends. Germline values: CDR1 SGHAT, CDR2 FQNNGV. Here the CDR3 reads CASSHRDGDEKLFF. The CDR3, as DNA: TGTGCCAGCAGCCACAGGGATGGAGATGAAAAACTGTTTTTT.

This clonotype was found a few times. The CDR3 DNA reads as TGTGCCAGCAGCCAAAGACGGGAGGGCTGCGACGAGCAGTACTTC. As protein: CASSQRREGCDEQYF. The chain joins TRBV27 to TRBJ2-7; 8 bases agree with TRBD2. Per germline, CDR1 MNHEY and CDR2 SMNVEV (reference sequence). V was pared by 6 bases and J by 5 bases, with 12 bases of the junction left unmatched. CDR3 size: 15 residues.

Worth noting for this clonotype: A much larger clone lies a single base off, so this may be a read error. The chain is built from TRBV28 and TRBJ1-6, with D possibly matching TRBD1 (5 bases). Germline V CDR1 and CDR2: MDHEN, SYDVKM. The V gene lost 3 bases and the J gene lost 10 bases, with 7 bases spanning the gap. This CDR3 has 12 amino acids. CDR3 bases: TGTGCCAGCAGTTTTGGGGGATCACCCCTCCACTTT. As protein: CASSFGGSPLHF. Full variable domain (rest looked up from reference TRBV28 and TRBJ1-6): DVKVTQSSRYLVKRTGEKVFLECVQDMDHENMFWYRQDPGLGLRLIYFSYDVKMKEKGDIPEGYSVSREKKERFSLILESASTNQTSMYLCASSFGGSPLHFGNGTRLTVT.

V and J are TRBV7-8 and TRBJ2-5, with a tentative D call TRBD2 (5 bases). Germline V gene data show CDR1 as SGHVS and CDR2 as FQNEAQ. V dropped 8 bases and J dropped 1 base, with 17 bases sitting between them. The length of the CDR3 is 15 residues. CDR3 amino acids: CASSPQRNSQETQYF. The CDR3, as DNA: TGTGCCAGCTCACCACAGCGGAATAGCCAAGAGACCCAGTACTTC.

The rearrangement links TRBV7-1 to TRBJ2-5; 10 bases fit TRBD2. TRBV7-1 is given ORF status, its function remaining uncertain. The CDR3 consists of 18 residues. With V trimmed by 1 base and J by 4 bases, 12 bases remained unmatched. CDR3 protein: CASSSGGAGGPGAETQYF. The CDR3 nucleotides read TGTGCCAGCAGCTCAGGGGGAGCGGGAGGGCCGGGGGCAGAGACCCAGTACTTC.

In its sample, this clonotype was seen many times. V and J are TRBV7-2 and TRBJ1-6; 7 bases are shared with TRBD1. Germline trimming cut 1 base from V and 8 bases from J; bases unmatched to any gene: 8. This CDR3 has 16 residues. Germline V gene data show CDR1 as SGHTA and CDR2 as FQGNSA. This CDR3 reads CASSLDGDSRYSPLHF. CDR3 nucleotides: TGTGCCAGCAGCTTAGATGGGGACAGCCGCTATTCACCCCTCCACTTT.

Note on this clonotype: At one boundary the junction diverges from the germline segment, which might be a read error. The chain combines TRBV20-1 with TRBJ2-2; D unresolved. Germline assignment: CDR1 DFQATT and CDR2 SNEGSKA (reference sequence). The CDR3 has 13 residues. The CDR3 nucleotides are TGCAGTGCTAGACTGATTAACACCTGGGAGCTGTTTTTT. Protein: CSARLINTWELFF.

Only a few counts were recorded for this clonotype. The V gene is TRBV7-3, the J gene TRBJ2-2; the D gene could be TRBD1 or TRBD2 (5 bases each). The V gene's germline CDR1 is SGHTA and CDR2 FQGTGA. The CDR3 consists of 15 residues. V was cut by 5 bases and J by 4 bases, with 14 bases left in between. CDR3 nucleotide sequence: TGTGCCAGCAGCCACCGGGACCCGGGCACCGGGGAGCTGTTTTTT. This codes for CASSHRDPGTGELFF.

This clonotype was found many times. An end of the junction differs from the germline gene, which may be a read error. The J gene is TRBJ1-3, the V gene TRBV6-1; no clear D. The germline CDR1 and CDR2 sequences are MNHNS and SASEGT. The CDR3 is 13 amino acids. The CDR3 nucleotides are TGCGCCAGCAGAGGAGACTCTGGAAACACCATATATTTT. Translated: CASRGDSGNTIYF.

This rearrangement joins TRBV9 to TRBJ2-7, with D perhaps being TRBD1 or TRBD2 (6 bases each). Germline CDR1 SGDLS, CDR2 YYNGEE. The CDR3 sequence is 14 residues long. V was clipped by 3 bases and J by 2 bases, with 12 bases between them. CDR3 bases: TGTGCCAGCAGCGGACCGGGGGCCCCCTACGAGCAGTACTTC. Residues: CASSGPGAPYEQYF.

This sequence joins TRBV11-2 and TRBJ1-1; no firm D call. CDR1 and CDR2 (germline): SGHAT, FQNNGV. The V end was cut by 3 bases, the J end by 3 bases, with 14 bases between. This CDR3 comprises 15 residues. CDR3: CASSLALRVYTEAFF. CDR3 nucleotide sequence: TGTGCCAGCAGCTTGGCTCTAAGAGTTTACACTGAAGCTTTCTTT.

As to this clonotype: At one end the junction does not follow the germline gene, possibly because of a read error. This sequence joins TRBV7-2 and TRBJ1-5; D call uncertain. This CDR3 is built from 18 residues. Germline CDR1 SGHTA, CDR2 FQGNSA. CDR3: CASSQSPKAGTGNQPQHF. In nucleotides, the CDR3 is TGCGCCAGCAGCCAATCCCCTAAGGCAGGAACTGGCAATCAGCCCCAGCATTTT.

This clonotype was seen more than once but under ten times. The chain couples TRBV20-1 to TRBJ2-7, with D possibly TRBD1 on 6 matching bases. V was clipped by 4 bases and J by 7 bases, with 23 bases between them. The CDR3 has 15 residues. Germline V gene sequence: CDR1 DFQATT, CDR2 SNEGSKA (reference sequence). In DNA, the CDR3 is TGCAGTGCTATATGGGGACAAGGGATGCGCAATGAGCAGTACTTC. Protein product: CSAIWGQGMRNEQYF.

Ten or more counts support this clonotype. The rearrangement joins TRBV10-2 to TRBJ1-2; maybe TRBD1 (5 bases). The CDR3 contains 13 residues. From germline, CDR1 is WSHSY and CDR2 SAAADI. Deletions cut 10 bases from V and 7 bases from J, with 19 bases between. CDR3 in amino acids: CATPRGEGSGYTF. The CDR3 DNA reads as TGCGCCACCCCTAGAGGGGAGGGCTCTGGCTACACCTTC.

J is TRBJ1-4 and V is TRBV27; D is unclear. V was trimmed by 0 bases and J by 8 bases, leaving 7 bases between them. Germline V lookup: CDR1 MNHEY, CDR2 SMNVEV (reference sequence). The CDR3 is 13 amino acids. In DNA, the CDR3 is TGTGCCAGCAGTTTATCCTTAGAGGAAAAACTGTTTTTT. Protein sequence: CASSLSLEEKLFF.

Note on this clonotype: A read error may explain this, as a much larger clone is one base away. This chain connects TRBV15 to TRBJ1-3; D is undetermined. CDR1 and CDR2 (germline): LNHNV, YYDKDF (reference sequence). Trimming removed 0 bases from V and 7 bases from J, with 10 bases in between. The CDR3 extends over 14 amino acids. The CDR3 sequence is CATSRDDRSNTIYF. The CDR3 nucleotides read TGTGCCACCAGCAGAGATGATCGGTCGAACACCATATATTTT.

There are a few counts of this clonotype. The V gene is TRBV9, the J gene TRBJ2-7; TRBD2 agrees at 10 bases. This CDR3 has 15 amino acids. J lost 4 bases, V lost 2 bases, and 6 bases had no gene match. Germline-derived CDR1 and CDR2 are SGDLS and YYNGEE. The CDR3 reads CASSVATSGFYEQYF. CDR3 bases: TGTGCCAGCAGCGTTGCGACTAGCGGGTTTTACGAGCAGTACTTC.

Many counts were recorded for this clonotype. The rearrangement joins TRBV20-1 to TRBJ2-5; a possible D gene is TRBD2 (6 bases). Between the trimmed V and J ends, which lost 6 bases and 5 bases, there was a span of 16 bases. The germline V gene encodes CDR1 DFQATT and CDR2 SNEGSKA (reference sequence). The CDR3 has 13 residues. The CDR3 DNA sequence: TGCAGTGCCAGTGGGGGGAGCGGTGAGACCCAGTACTTC. Residues: CSASGGSGETQYF.

CDR3 amino acids: CASSLEGMVGNQPQHF. The CDR3 bases are TGTGCCAGCAGCTTAGAGGGGATGGTCGGCAATCAGCCCCAGCATTTT. The J gene is TRBJ1-5, the V gene TRBV7-8; possible D gene TRBD1, 5 bases. V shed 1 base and J shed 2 bases, with 12 bases lying between them. Germline lookup yields CDR1 SGHVS and CDR2 FQNEAQ. The CDR3 runs 16 residues. Full variable domain (remainder filled in from reference TRBV7-8 and TRBJ1-5): GAGVSQSPRYKVAKRGQDVALRCDPISGHVSLFWYQQALGQGPEFLTYFQNEAQLDKSGLPSDRFFAERPEGSVSTLKIQRTQQEDSAVYLCASSLEGMVGNQPQHFGDGTRLSIL.

The chain uses TRBV9 and TRBJ1-4; perhaps TRBD1 as D (5 bases). CDR3 length: 15 residues. CDR1 SGDLS and CDR2 YYNGEE come from the germline V gene. Trimming shortened V by 3 bases and J by 7 bases, and 16 bases separated the two germline ends. CDR3 in amino acids: CASSETGVVREKLFF. In DNA, the CDR3 is TGTGCCAGCAGCGAGACGGGGGTAGTTCGTGAAAAACTGTTTTTT. Full variable domain (remainder filled in from reference TRBV9 and TRBJ1-4): DSGVTQTPKHLITATGQRVTLRCSPRSGDLSVYWYQQSLDQGLQFLIQYYNGEERAKGNILERFSAQQFPDLHSELNLSSLELGDSALYFCASSETGVVREKLFFGSGTQLSVL.

This clonotype was picked up many times. CDR3 region: CAISSRREEVDSGANVLTF. CDR3 nucleotides: TGTGCCATCAGTTCCCGAAGGGAAGAAGTAGACTCTGGGGCCAACGTCCTGACTTTC. This rearrangement joins TRBV10-3 to TRBJ2-6; no clear D. Germline V gene data show CDR1 as ENHRY and CDR2 as SYGVKD. Trimming removed 5 bases from V and 0 bases from J, with 20 bases in between. This CDR3 comprises 19 residues.

Ten or more counts support this clonotype. The V call is TRBV6-4, the J call TRBJ1-6; 7 positions match TRBD1. CDR3 length: 14 residues. The V gene's germline CDR1 is MRHNA and CDR2 SNTAGT. V trimming: 2 bases; J trimming: 7 bases; junction bases outside the gene matches: 2. The CDR3, as DNA: TGTGCCAGCAGTGACCGACAGGGAAATTCACCCCTCCACTTT. It yields the protein CASSDRQGNSPLHF.

A word on this clonotype: Just one base apart from a much larger clone, this may be a read error. V is TRBV7-9 and J is TRBJ2-7; 9 bases fit TRBD1. From germline, CDR1 is SEHNR and CDR2 FQNEAQ (reference sequence). CDR3 length: 16 amino acids. The CDR3 DNA follows: TGTGCCAGCAGTTTGGGGGTGGGACAGGGACCCTACGACCAGTACTTC. Its translation is CASSLGVGQGPYDQYF.

This clonotype was counted many times. This sequence joins TRBV20-1 and TRBJ1-2; 7 bases are shared with TRBD1. Trimming took 5 bases from V and 0 from J; bases not matched to a gene: 6. The length of the CDR3 is 14 residues. CDR1 and CDR2 from the germline V gene are DFQATT and SNEGSKA (reference sequence). The CDR3 bases are TGCAGTGCTTCACAGGGGAGCGCTAACTATGGCTACACCTTC. Protein product: CSASQGSANYGYTF.

The rearrangement joins TRBV9 to TRBJ2-7, with TRBD1 matching 7 bases. The length of the CDR3 is 15 residues. In germline, CDR1 is SGDLS, CDR2 YYNGEE. V was clipped by 4 bases and J by 4 bases; unmatched bases: 11. This CDR3 is CASSPESRDSYEQYF. The CDR3 DNA is TGTGCCAGCAGCCCCGAGTCCCGGGACAGTTACGAGCAGTACTTC.